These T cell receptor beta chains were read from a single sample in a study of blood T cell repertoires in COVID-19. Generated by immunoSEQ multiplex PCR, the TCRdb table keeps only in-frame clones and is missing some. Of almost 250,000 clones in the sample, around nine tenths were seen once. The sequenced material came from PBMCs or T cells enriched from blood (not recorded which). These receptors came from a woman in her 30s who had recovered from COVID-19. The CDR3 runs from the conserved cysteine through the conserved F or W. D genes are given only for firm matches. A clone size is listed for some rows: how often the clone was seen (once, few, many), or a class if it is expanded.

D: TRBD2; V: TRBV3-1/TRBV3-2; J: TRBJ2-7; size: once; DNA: TGTGCCAGCAGCCGCCTGAAGGAACTAGCGGCCTACGAGCAGTACTTC; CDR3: CASSRLKELAAYEQYF
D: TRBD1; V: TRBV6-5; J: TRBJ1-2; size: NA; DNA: TGTGCCAGCAAGCCGGGACAGGGCTATGGCTACACCTTC; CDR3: CASKPGQGYGYTF
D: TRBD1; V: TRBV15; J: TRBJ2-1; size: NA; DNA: TGTGCCACCAGCTCCGGGACAGGGGAGTCCGATGAGCAGTTCTTC; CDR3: CATSSGTGESDEQFF
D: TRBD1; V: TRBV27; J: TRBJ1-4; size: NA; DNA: TGTGCCAGCAGTCCCCTCCAGCAGGGGGCGGCTAATGAAAAACTGTTTTTT; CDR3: CASSPLQQGAANEKLFF
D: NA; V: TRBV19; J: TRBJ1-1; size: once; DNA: TGTGCCAGCGAACCAGGGGAAGCGTACACTGAAGCTTTCTTT; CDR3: CASEPGEAYTEAFF
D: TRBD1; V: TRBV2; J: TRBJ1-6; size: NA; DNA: TGTGCCAGCAGCCCTGACAGGGAAGAGTCACCCCTCCACTTT; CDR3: CASSPDREESPLHF
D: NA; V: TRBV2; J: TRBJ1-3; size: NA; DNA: TGTGCCAGCAGTGGGACAGAGGACGACACCATATATTTT; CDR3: CASSGTEDDTIYF
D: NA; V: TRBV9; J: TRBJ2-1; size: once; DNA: TGTGCCAGCAGCGCCGGGAACGCCTACAATGAGCAGTTCTTC; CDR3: CASSAGNAYNEQFF
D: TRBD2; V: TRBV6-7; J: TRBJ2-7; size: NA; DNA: TGTGCCAGCAGTTACTCGCGGCGGGAGGGCGACGAGCAGTACTTC; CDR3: CASSYSRREGDEQYF
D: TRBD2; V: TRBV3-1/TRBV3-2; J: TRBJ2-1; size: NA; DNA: TGTGCCAGCAGCCAGATTCTAGTCCTAGCGGGAGGGCCCAATGAGCAGTTCTTC; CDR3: CASSQILVLAGGPNEQFF